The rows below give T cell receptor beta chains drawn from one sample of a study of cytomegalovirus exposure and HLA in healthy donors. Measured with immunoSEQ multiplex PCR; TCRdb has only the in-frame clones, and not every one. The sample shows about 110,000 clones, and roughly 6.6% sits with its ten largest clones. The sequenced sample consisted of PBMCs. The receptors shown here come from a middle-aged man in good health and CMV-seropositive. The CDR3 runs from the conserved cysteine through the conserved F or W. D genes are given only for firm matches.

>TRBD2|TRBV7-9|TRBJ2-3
TGTGCCAGCAGCTCCCGGACTAGCGGGAGGATGGACACAGATACGCAGTATTTT
CASSSRTSGRMDTDTQYF
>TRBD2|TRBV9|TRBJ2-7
TGTGCCAGCAGCGGTAGCGGGAGCTACGAGCAGTACTTC
CASSGSGSYEQYF
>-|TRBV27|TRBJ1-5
TGTGCCAGCAGTTTCGGAGGAATCAATCAGCCCCAGCATTTT
CASSFGGINQPQHF
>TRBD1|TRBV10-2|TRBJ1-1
TGCGCCAGCAGAGTAGGGGGCCACACTGAAGCTTTCTTT
CASRVGGHTEAFF
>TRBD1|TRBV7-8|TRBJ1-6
TGTGCCAGCAGTCAACCCCGGGACAGGAATAGAGAGTCACCCCTCCACTTT
CASSQPRDRNRESPLHF
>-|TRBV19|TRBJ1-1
TGTGCCAGTAGGGCTGGGAACACTGAAGCTTTCTTT
CASRAGNTEAFF
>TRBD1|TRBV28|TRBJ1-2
TGTGCCAGCAGTTTTGACAGGGGAGAAGTCTACACCTTC
CASSFDRGEVYTF
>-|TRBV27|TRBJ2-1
TGTGCCAGCAGCCCAGGGTTGAGACCTCAACCTTCCCAGTTCTTC
CASSPGLRPQPSQFF
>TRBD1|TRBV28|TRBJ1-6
TGTGCCAGCAGTACGCTGACAGGGGATAATTCACCCCTCCACTTT
CASSTLTGDNSPLHF
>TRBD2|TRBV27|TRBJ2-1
TGTGCCAGCAGCGAGACTAGCGATGAGCAGTTCTTC
CASSETSDEQFF
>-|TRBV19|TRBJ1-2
TGTGCCAGTCTGGGACTCCCGGGTCGGGGCTACACCTTC
CASLGLPGRGYTF
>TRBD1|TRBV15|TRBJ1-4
TGTGCCACCAGCAGTCCGGGACAGGGTAATGAAAAACTGTTTTTT
CATSSPGQGNEKLFF
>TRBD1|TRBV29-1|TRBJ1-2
TGCAGCGCCCTGGGGGGACAGGGCTACTATGGCTACACCTTC
CSALGGQGYYGYTF
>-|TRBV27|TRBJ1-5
TGTGCCAGCAGTGCAGGCGGGGGGGCAGATCAGCCCCAGCATTTT
CASSAGGGADQPQHF
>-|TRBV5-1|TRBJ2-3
TGCGCCAGCAGCTTCGCGGCCGGCACAGATACGCAGTATTTT
CASSFAAGTDTQYF
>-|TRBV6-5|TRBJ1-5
TGTGCCAGCAGACTCGTGTCGGGTCAGCCCCAGCATTTT
CASRLVSGQPQHF
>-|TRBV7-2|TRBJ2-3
TGTGCCAGCAGCTCTAACTGGGATACGCAGTATTTT
CASSSNWDTQYF
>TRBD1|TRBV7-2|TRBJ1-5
TGTGCCAGCAGCGGTCGGGACAGCAATAGCAATCAGCCCCAGCATTTT
CASSGRDSNSNQPQHF
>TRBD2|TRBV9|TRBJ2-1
TGTGCCAGCAGCGCGCCGGGGGGTGAGCAGTTCTTC
CASSAPGGEQFF
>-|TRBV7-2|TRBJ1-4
TGTGCCAGCAGCACATCGGGAGGGGGTTGGGAAAAACTGTTTTTT
CASSTSGGGWEKLFF
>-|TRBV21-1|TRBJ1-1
TGTGCCAGCAGCATAAAGGGGGGGCGCGATCCGAACACTGAAGCTTTCTTT
CASSIKGGRDPNTEAFF
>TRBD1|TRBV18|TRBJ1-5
TGTGCCAGCTCACGAGTGTTCGGCGGACAGGATAGCAATCAGCCCCAGCATTTT
CASSRVFGGQDSNQPQHF
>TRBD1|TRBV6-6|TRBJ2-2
TGTGCCAGCAGTTTTAGGACAGGGGGCACCGGGGAGCTGTTTTTT
CASSFRTGGTGELFF
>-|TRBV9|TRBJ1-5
TGTGCCAGCAGCCGTACAGGGAAGGGCAATCAGCCCCAGCATTTT
CASSRTGKGNQPQHF
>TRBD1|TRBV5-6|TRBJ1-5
TGTGCCAGCAGCTACGATCGGGACAGGAGCAATCAGCCCCAGCATTTT
CASSYDRDRSNQPQHF
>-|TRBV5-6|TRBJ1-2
TGTGCCAGCAGCCCCAAGTGGAGGCTTAACTATGGCTACACCTTC
CASSPKWRLNYGYTF
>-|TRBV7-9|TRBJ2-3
TGTGCCAGCAGCCATCGACAGGGAGGTCCAGATACGCAGTATTTT
CASSHRQGGPDTQYF
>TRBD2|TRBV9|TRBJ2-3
TGTGCCAGCAGCGTGTCTGGGAGGGCCGCGCCAGATACGCAGTATTTT
CASSVSGRAAPDTQYF
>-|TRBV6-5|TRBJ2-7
TGTGCCAGCAGTCTCCGGGACACACTCTACGAGCAGTACTTC
CASSLRDTLYEQYF
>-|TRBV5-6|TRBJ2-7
TGTGCCAGCAGCGAAGACGACAGGCCCTACGAGCAGTACTTC
CASSEDDRPYEQYF
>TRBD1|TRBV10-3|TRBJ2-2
TGTGCCATCGGTGTGGGACAGGGGGGTCCCGGGGAGCTGTTTTTT
CAIGVGQGGPGELFF
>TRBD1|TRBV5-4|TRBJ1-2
TGTGCCAGCAGCTTGGACGGGGACAGCTTGGAAGGCTACACCTTC
CASSLDGDSLEGYTF
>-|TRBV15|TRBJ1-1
TGTGCCACCAGCAGAGTAGGGGGCACTGAAGCTTTCTTT
CATSRVGGTEAFF
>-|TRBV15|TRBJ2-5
TGTGCCACCAGCAGAGCGGCAGGGGATTCGTCAGAGACCCAGTACTTC
CATSRAAGDSSETQYF
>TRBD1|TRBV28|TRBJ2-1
TGTGCCAGCAGGGGGGACAGCGTCGGAGGCCAGTTCTTC
CASRGDSVGGQFF
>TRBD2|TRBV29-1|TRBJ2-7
TGCAGCGTTGAAGTGCGGCTAGCGGGAGGGTCACTGGCCTACGAGCAGTACTTC
CSVEVRLAGGSLAYEQYF
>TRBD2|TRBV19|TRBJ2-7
TGTGCCAGTAGTAGACTAGCGGGACGGGACTACGAGCAGTACTTC
CASSRLAGRDYEQYF
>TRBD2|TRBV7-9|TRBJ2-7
TGTGCCAGCAGCAGGTCGGGACTAGTTCTTGGTGAGCAGTACTTC
CASSRSGLVLGEQYF
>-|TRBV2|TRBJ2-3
TGTGCCAGCAGTGCCCCAGGGAATCCCGATACGCAGTATTTT
CASSAPGNPDTQYF
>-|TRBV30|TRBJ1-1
TGTGCCTGGAGTAACAGGAACACTGAAGCTTTCTTT
CAWSNRNTEAFF